The 3 T cell receptor beta chains presented below share a single source sample, sequenced in a study of T cell changes during pregnancy in multiple sclerosis. Repertoires were generated with immunoSEQ multiplex PCR, while TCRdb's copy carries only in-frame clones and drops some. The sample gives about 100,000 clones, 75% to 95% of which show up once; 0.76% is in the top ten. The sequencing used peripheral blood, collected in the second trimester of pregnancy. All receptors derive from a female donor in good health, enrolled as a control in a pregnancy study.

CDR3: CASRPGQIYNEQFF. CDR3 coding DNA: TGTGCCAGCAGGCCGGGACAGATATACAATGAGCAGTTCTTC. The chain employs TRBV2 and TRBJ2-1; 7 bases line up with TRBD1. The CDR3 is 14 amino acids. Per the germline V gene, CDR1 is SNHLY and CDR2 is FYNNEI. V was clipped by 6 bases and J by 4 bases; unmatched bases: 6.

This rearrangement joins TRBV6-4 to TRBJ2-1, with 7 bases that match TRBD2. V dropped 6 bases and J dropped 4; count of bases not matched to a gene: 9. Germline V gives CDR1 MRHNA, CDR2 SNTAGT. CDR3 length: 15 residues. The CDR3 bases are TGTGCCAGCAGCGCTTCTAGCGGCCCTTACAATGAGCAGTTCTTC. It yields the protein CASSASSGPYNEQFF.

The chain has TRBV19 and TRBJ2-3, with a possible D match to TRBD1 (5 bases). V was trimmed by 6 bases and J by 3 bases, leaving 13 bases between them. CDR1 and CDR2 (germline): LNHDA, SQIVND (reference sequence). This CDR3 has 14 residues. The CDR3 sequence is CASSTVQGTDTQYF. For the CDR3, the DNA is TGTGCCAGTAGCACCGTGCAGGGTACAGATACGCAGTATTTT.